The following is a TCR beta chain sequence with its context. This clonotype was observed a handful of times. Its antigen is unknown. It has no much larger one-base neighbor in the sample; base qualities were not kept. TCR libraries were built from about 400 ng RNA with the Immunoverse kit, using molecular barcoded adaptors covering alpha/delta and beta/gamma chains. TCR library preparation used the same RNA that went into transcriptome sequencing. An Illumina HiSeq 4000 with 2 x 150 cycles was used to sequence the TCR libraries. Per the source publication's procedure: Using MiXCR, which included quality filtering and error correction, TCR reads were aligned to human V, D, J and C references and then assembled into CDR3 clonotypes. The tcR package in R was used for analysis of clonotype counts and gene usage diversity. For inspection of raw mapping reads, RNA-seq reads were mapped by STAR aligner version 2.5.3a onto GRCh37 of the human genome. To test how sequencing depth affects detected clonotypes, IR-seq fastq files were randomly downsampled with Seqtk 1.3. The public reads were reanalyzed by TCRdb: fastp trimming at Q25, MiXCR alignment, in-frame beta chains only. Every entry covers one CDR3 protein and lists the most common genes and DNA from its rows. Here the V and J calls rest on TCRdb's processing, not on the authors' analysis. The sample table lists 100,000 to 150,000 distinct CDR3 sequences, over 10% of them with a count of one. 8% to 13% of the sample comes from the top ten.

CDR3 length: 11 amino acids, cysteine to phenylalanine. The retained sequence is limited to the CDR3, 33 bases, with the frame set at the first base. Taken from the germline V gene, the CDR1 and CDR2 loops are ENHRY and SYGVKD. V is cut by 6 bases and J by 9 bases, and the space between the germline ends is 12 bases. The data belong to a study of read filtering for tumor transcriptome and immune sequencing (dated by TCRdb to 2019 to 2021). Background on the whole study: The cohort consisted of about 17 male and more than 11 female patients, with a mean age of approximately 70 years and an age range of roughly 45 to 85. Under revised international staging, about eight patients fell into R-ISS I, some 15 into R-ISS II and six or seven into R-ISS III. Whole-transcriptome libraries were prepared with the TruSeq RNA Access Library Prep Kit after DNase treatment. TCR-region mapped reads per sample ranged from about 4.05 to 10.27 million with IR-seq versus only about 75 to 1273 with RNA-seq. Using the same bone marrow samples, the study ran both targeted immune repertoire sequencing and bulk whole-transcriptome sequencing and then compared the TCR repertoires from each method. A main aim was a read-filtering strategy for immune repertoire data, specifically whether clonotypes supported by a single read should be removed. Broad study findings and their caveats: Clonotypes were captured by IR-seq at much higher depth and more reliably than by RNA-seq, and smaller IR-seq throughput was sufficient for identification of most shared clonotypes. When single-read clonotypes were removed, the proportions of shared clonotypes in IR-seq and RNA-seq correlated more strongly. Single-read clonotypes made up roughly four fifths of clonotypes but only 3.5% to 4% of total reads in IR-seq, compared with roughly three quarters of clonotypes and around 41% of reads in RNA-seq. The sorted CD138-negative fraction was a mixed bone marrow immune population, not purified T cells.

Each patient had bone marrow sampled at the time of active disease. Ficoll-Hypaque density gradient centrifugation was used to isolate the bone marrow mononuclear cells. CD138-negative cells were obtained by negative selection after labeling with CD138 magnetic microbeads on a MACS separator, removing myeloma plasma cells. Flow cytometry on an Attune NxT with CD138 antibodies was used to check the purity of the isolated cells. TRIzol reagent was used to extract total RNA, which was then quantified with a NanoDrop spectrophotometer. Paired RNA-seq and IR-seq were performed on each patient's CD138-negative bone marrow sample.

Source material: a population of CD138-negative cells sorted from bone marrow. The cell subset or site label of this sample denotes: bone marrow mononuclear cells depleted of CD138+ plasma/myeloma cells by negative magnetic selection. The TCR comes from a donor at least 40 years old with multiple myeloma. The V and J segments used are TRBV10-3 and TRBJ2-7, with no confident D gene call. The CDR3 sequence is CAIRDGLTQYF. The nucleotides read TGTGCCATCAGGGACGGTCTAACGCAGTACTTC.